Each of the 13 T cell receptor beta chains below was sequenced from the same sample in a study of Ad26.COV2.S vaccination and SARS-CoV-2 variants. Treatment here: some 19 received Ad26.COV2.S at low or high dose, single or two shots; roughly 5 received placebo; per-sample allocation not given. Following the first vaccine or placebo injection, samples were taken on day 63. Method: immunoSEQ multiplex PCR; TCRdb's copy keeps in-frame clones and lacks some. The data hold about 410,000 clones, with 89% observed a single time. The sequencing here drew on peripheral blood, taken in a trial of Ad26.COV2.S vaccine versus placebo. Source of these receptors: a person aged 18-65 years who received the Ad26.COV2.S COVID-19 vaccine or a placebo.

The V and J genes are TRBV4-3 and TRBJ1-1; possible D gene TRBD1, 5 bases. This CDR3 is 15 amino acids long. The germline gives CDR1 LGHNA, CDR2 YSLEER. V was shortened by 1 base and J by 4 bases, with 13 bases between the two germline ends. CDR3 region: CASSQGVGTGTEAFF. CDR3 DNA sequence: TGCGCCAGCAGCCAAGGGGTAGGGACGGGCACTGAAGCTTTCTTT.

V gene TRBV4-1 combines with J gene TRBJ2-1; 9 bases fit TRBD2. The V gene's germline CDR1 is MGHRA and CDR2 YSYEKL. The CDR3 runs to 16 residues. Trimming took 1 base from V and 5 from J; bases not matched to a gene: 6. The CDR3 DNA reads TGCGCCAGCAGCCAAGGCCTAGGGACTAGCAACAATGAGCAGTTCTTC. Translating gives CASSQGLGTSNNEQFF.

J is TRBJ2-3 and V is TRBV18; the D gene is possibly TRBD1 (5 bases). V was shortened by 5 bases and J by 1 base, with 16 bases between the two germline ends. Germline V CDR1 and CDR2: KGHSH, LQKENI. CDR3 length: 16 residues. The CDR3, as DNA: TGTGCCAGCTCATCCAGGCCGGGCAGGGGCACAGATACGCAGTATTTT. Its protein is CASSSRPGRGTDTQYF.

In nucleotides, the CDR3 is TGTGCCAGAAGCCCGAGGGTACAGGGGGGCGAAAAACTGTTTTTT. It is translated as CARSPRVQGGEKLFF. The chain links TRBV5-3 to TRBJ1-4; 8 positions match TRBD1. Being an ORF, TRBV5-3 has a function that is uncertain. CDR3 length: 15 amino acids. With V trimmed by 4 bases and J by 8 bases, 10 bases remained unmatched.

The rearrangement uses TRBV5-1 and TRBJ2-7; possibly TRBD1 for D (8 bases). V was shortened by 4 bases and J by 4 bases, with 15 bases between the two germline ends. Germline CDR1 SGHRS, CDR2 YFSETQ. The CDR3 is 14 residues long. For the CDR3, the DNA is TGCGCCAGCAGCACCGGACAGGGAGGGTACGAGCAGTACTTC. Protein product: CASSTGQGGYEQYF.

The genes are TRBV11-2 and TRBJ2-7, with D uncertain. This CDR3 has 15 residues. V was clipped by 5 bases and J by 3 bases, with 17 bases between them. CDR1 is SGHAT, CDR2 FQNNGV, per germline. The CDR3 region has the DNA TGTGCCAGCAGCCAAGAGTCTAGTACATTCTACGAGCAGTACTTC. Its translation is CASSQESSTFYEQYF.

The chain combines TRBV7-2 with TRBJ1-2; D gene ambiguous. This CDR3 spans 16 amino acids. The germline V gene encodes CDR1 SGHTA and CDR2 FQGNSA. Between the trimmed V and J ends, which lost 6 bases and 6 bases, there was a span of 23 bases. This chain's CDR3 is CASSVGPGPTPNGYTF. The CDR3, as DNA: TGTGCCAGCAGTGTAGGTCCGGGTCCCACTCCTAATGGCTACACCTTC. Using reference TRBV7-2 and TRBJ1-2 for the parts outside the CDR3, the full variable domain is GAGVSQSPSNKVTEKGKDVELRCDPISGHTALYWYRQSLGQGLEFLIYFQGNSAPDKSGLPSDRFSAERTGGSVSTLTIQRTQQEDSAVYLCASSVGPGPTPNGYTFGSGTRLTVV.

J is TRBJ2-1 and V is TRBV7-8; D is perhaps TRBD2 (6 bases). This CDR3 has 14 residues. The V gene's germline CDR1 is SGHVS and CDR2 FQNEAQ. Trimming took off 4 bases at V and 4 bases at J, with 11 bases between the two ends. The DNA for the CDR3 is TGTGCCAGCAGCTCCCAGAGCGGGTACAATGAGCAGTTCTTC. Translating it yields CASSSQSGYNEQFF.

This clone has only one observation. The CDR3 nucleotides are TGTGCCAGCAGCACCGGACAGGATAATTCACCCCTCCACTTT. This gives the protein CASSTGQDNSPLHF. The V call is TRBV4-2, the J call TRBJ1-6; 7 nucleotides match TRBD1. CDR1 and CDR2 (germline): LGHNA, YNFKEQ. The CDR3 covers 14 residues. The trim removed 5 bases at V and 5 bases at J, leaving 3 bases unmatched.

The rearrangement links TRBV10-3 to TRBJ1-1, with TRBD1 matching over 9 bases. Germline-derived CDR1 and CDR2 are ENHRY and SYGVKD. Trimming took 5 bases from V and 2 from J; bases not matched to a gene: 9. The CDR3 is 16 residues long. The CDR3 nucleotides read TGTGCCATCAGTCCCGGGACAGGGAACACTAACACTGAAGCTTTCTTT. Translated, it gives CAISPGTGNTNTEAFF.

The chain is built from TRBV4-2 and TRBJ2-7, with 8 bases aligning to TRBD2. CDR1 LGHNA and CDR2 YNFKEQ come from the germline V gene. V trimming: 0 bases; J trimming: 2 bases; junction bases outside the gene matches: 6. The CDR3 totals 16 residues. CDR3 region: CASSQDSGGTPYEQYF. The CDR3 nucleotides read TGTGCCAGCAGCCAAGATTCGGGGGGGACCCCCTACGAGCAGTACTTC.

For the CDR3, the DNA is TGTGCCAGTAGTACCCAGGGGCCCCAGCAGTTCTTC. Its protein is CASSTQGPQQFF. The chain recombines TRBV19 with TRBJ2-1; perhaps TRBD1 as D (6 bases). CDR1 is LNHDA and CDR2 is SQIVND in the germline V gene (reference sequence). V was shortened by 4 bases and J by 11 bases, with 12 bases between the two germline ends. The CDR3 covers 12 residues.

The V call is TRBV7-8, the J call TRBJ2-2; tentatively, D is TRBD1 (5 bases). V was cut by 11 bases and J by 4 bases, with 17 bases left in between. In germline, CDR1 is SGHVS, CDR2 FQNEAQ. The length of the CDR3 is 14 residues. The CDR3 spells CAGQTGGSTGELFF. The DNA for the CDR3 is TGTGCCGGGCAAACAGGTGGCAGCACCGGGGAGCTGTTTTTT.